This T cell receptor beta chain comes out of a study of cytomegalovirus exposure and HLA in healthy donors. On the study more broadly: A later analysis reported the 120 or so validation repertoires used the same platform as the 550 to 700 first-cohort repertoires. Study conclusions and caveats: Cytomegalovirus-associated TCR beta chains were listed, numbering some 180. A few CMV-associated chains were confirmed in vitro to be specific for CMV antigens. Cytomegalovirus status, reportedly, was diagnosed with high specificity and sensitivity by the classifier.

V was pared by 2 bases and J by 2 bases, with 13 bases between. This CDR3 has 17 residues. Germline V CDR1 and CDR2: MGHDK, SYGVNS. Sequencing used immunoSEQ multiplex PCR; TCRdb keeps in-frame clones, though not all of them. The top ten clones hold around 2.5% of a sample with 150,000 to 200,000 clones, about 85% of them seen once. As concerns this clone: Its matching antigen is unknown.

The TCR comes from a man aged 25-40 years in good health and CMV-seropositive. The chain is built from TRBV25-1 and TRBJ1-6; TRBD1 is a possible D gene (5 bases). Sequencing used PBMCs. The chain's CDR3 is CASSEHHTGAYNSPLHF. CDR3 coding DNA: TGTGCCAGCAGTGAACATCATACAGGAGCCTATAATTCACCCCTCCACTTT.